Sequencing of this T cell receptor (beta chain) was carried out in a study of blood T cell repertoires in COVID-19. In the study overall: The United States, Italy and Spain were the sources of the acute and convalescent COVID-19 samples. Nucleic acid was either cDNA or gDNA, and it came from T cells, B-cell-depleted T cells, or PBMCs.

Libraries were prepared by immunoSEQ multiplex PCR; TCRdb keeps only in-frame clonotypes and omits some of them. Among more than 50,000 clones listed, around four fifths were seen once. This CDR3 is 19 amino acids long. V shed 3 bases and J shed 0 bases, with 21 bases lying between them. Germline V gene lookup returns CDR1 MGHRA and CDR2 YSYEKL. Sequenced material: peripheral blood. The V call is TRBV4-1, the J call TRBJ1-3; possibly TRBD1 for D (6 bases). The clonotype originates from a woman aged 70-85 years with acute or convalescent COVID-19. The CDR3 region is CASSHSRGGEGSSGNTIYF. The CDR3 DNA reads as TGCGCCAGCAGCCATTCTCGGGGGGGCGAAGGATCCTCTGGAAACACCATATATTTT.